Listed here are 23 T cell receptor beta chains from one sample, sequenced in a study of tissue T cells after allogeneic stem cell transplantation. This table comes from immunoSEQ multiplex PCR, and its TCRdb copy is limited to in-frame clones, with some not included. The table lists about 2,500 clones, about 62% of them singletons, with 4.1% in the top ten. Material for sequencing was gut tissue. The receptors derive from a female BALB/c mouse in good health. Mouse MHC haplotype: H2-d.

On this clone itself: Gene names refer to mouse genes. The CDR3 extends 1 residue past the end of the read, so its final part is completed from the germline J gene. The J gene is TRBJ1-6, the V gene TRBV2; 7 bases are shared with TRBD1. TRBJ1-6 is filed as an ORF, its function uncertain. The trim removed 2 bases at V and 3 bases at J, leaving 4 bases unmatched. The CDR3 is made up of 16 amino acids. Germline V gene sequence: CDR1 LGHNA, CDR2 YSYQKL. The DNA read from the CDR3 is TGTGCCAGCAGCCAAATCGACAGGGACTATAATTCGCCCCTCTAC. Amino acid sequence: CASSQIDRDYNSPLY. The whole CDR3 is CASSQIDRDYNSPLYF.

Details on this clone: Mouse gene names and germline throughout. The CDR3 end lies 1 residue beyond the end of the read and is filled in from the germline J gene. V gene TRBV19 combines with J gene TRBJ2-3; 8 bases are a match to TRBD2. This CDR3 comprises 14 residues. Per the germline V gene, CDR1 is FNHDT and CDR2 is SITEND (reference sequence). Germline trimming cut 3 bases from V and 2 bases from J; bases unmatched to any gene: 2. The sequenced part of the CDR3 DNA is TGTGCCAGCAGTAGGGGGGGCGTTGCAGAAACGCTGTAT. The encoded protein is CASSRGGVAETLY. The full CDR3 protein reads CASSRGGVAETLYF. The full variable domain, with the rest looked up from reference TRBV19 and TRBJ2-3, is GGIITQTPKFLIGQEGQKLTLKCQQNFNHDTMYWYRQDSGKGLRLIYYSITENDLQKGDLSEGYDASREKKSSFSLTVTSAQKNEMAVFLCASSRGGVAETLYFGSGTRLTVL.

In its sample, this clone was seen a few times. Any gene name here is a mouse gene name. Read data end 1 residue before the CDR3 end; the end is taken from the germline J gene. The chain links TRBV20 to TRBJ2-1, with TRBD1 matching over 7 bases. The CDR3 contains 12 residues. The V gene's germline CDR1 is GFQATS and CDR2 STVNSAI. V was pared by 4 bases and J by 5 bases, with 2 bases of the junction left unmatched. Incomplete CDR3 DNA: TGTGGTGCTAAAGGGACAGATGCTGAGCAGTTC. It translates to CGAKGTDAEQF. The whole CDR3 protein is CGAKGTDAEQFF.

For this clone: Any gene name here is a mouse gene name. CDR3 region: CASSSPRQGSNERLFF. The part of the CDR3 DNA that was read is TGTGCTAGCAGTTCTCCCCGACAGGGGTCCAACGAAAGATTATTT. The chain is built from TRBV29 and TRBJ1-4; TRBD1 aligns across 8 bases. The CDR3 goes on 1 residue after the read ends, and that part is filled in from the germline J gene. CDR1 and CDR2 from the germline V gene are MSHET and SYDVDS. The CDR3 is 16 amino acids. Germline trimming cut 4 bases from V and 2 bases from J; bases unmatched to any gene: 6.

Details on this clone: The genes and germline here are from mouse. The DNA ends 1 residue before the CDR3 does, and the rest of the CDR3 is filled in from the germline J gene. The chain combines TRBV5 with TRBJ1-5, with D possibly TRBD1 on 6 matching bases. Germline loops: CDR1 LGHNA, CDR2 YNLKQL (reference sequence). Trimming shortened V by 1 base and J by 2 bases, and 9 bases separated the two germline ends. CDR3 length equals 15 residues. CDR3 region: CASSQVGTYNQAPLF. CDR3 DNA, as far as it was read: TGTGCCAGCAGCCAAGTAGGGACATACAACCAGGCTCCGCTT.

Comments on this clone: Gene names and germline refer to mouse. The missing CDR3 end, 1 residue past where the read stops, is filled in from the germline J gene. V usage is TRBV20 and J usage is TRBJ2-7; a possible D gene is TRBD1 (7 bases). The CDR3 sequence is 13 residues long. V was shortened by 0 bases and J by 2 bases, with 8 bases between the two germline ends. Germline V gives CDR1 GFQATS, CDR2 STVNSAI. Partial CDR3 DNA: TGTGGTGCTAGGGAAGGGGGCGCCTATGAACAGTAC. Protein sequence: CGAREGGAYEQY. The CDR3, in full, reads CGAREGGAYEQYF.

Note on this clone: The genes are named according to mouse. The read halts 1 residue ahead of the CDR3 end, with the missing end drawn from the germline J gene. The same CDR3 arises from other DNA sequences in this sample as well. V and J are TRBV13-3 and TRBJ2-3, with D maybe TRBD1 (5 bases). Trimming left V 0 bases short and J 0 bases short, with 5 bases between. Germline V CDR1 and CDR2: NNHDY, SYVADS. The CDR3 runs 14 residues. Partial CDR3 DNA: TGTGCCAGCAGTGATGACAGGAGTGCAGAAACGCTGTAT. This gives the protein CASSDDRSAETLY. The whole CDR3 sequence is CASSDDRSAETLYF.

About this clone itself: Mouse gene names and germline throughout. The sequence runs out 1 residue before the end of the CDR3; the remainder is reconstructed from the germline J gene. V usage is TRBV1 and J usage is TRBJ1-5; D is uncertain. CDR1 NSQYPW and CDR2 LRSPGD come from the germline V gene (reference sequence). Trimming took off 1 base at V and 3 bases at J, with 4 bases between the two ends. There are 13 residues in the CDR3. The CDR3 DNA, read in part, is TGCACCTGCAGTGCAGGGGGCAACCAGGCTCCGCTT. Protein: CTCSAGGNQAPL. The whole CDR3 protein is CTCSAGGNQAPLF.

A note on this clone: The gene symbols are mouse symbols. CDR3 in amino acids: CTCSADGGVSYEQYF. The covered CDR3 bases are TGCACCTGCAGTGCAGATGGGGGGGTCTCCTATGAACAGTAC. This sequence joins TRBV1 and TRBJ2-7; 8 bases line up with TRBD2. The read finishes 1 residue shy of the CDR3 end, and the germline J gene is used to complete it. CDR1 NSQYPW and CDR2 LRSPGD come from the germline V gene (reference sequence). The CDR3 is 15 residues long. V dropped 0 bases and J dropped 0; count of bases not matched to a gene: 1.

This clone was observed a few times. The genes are named according to mouse. Read sequence stops 1 residue before the CDR3 end, and the germline J gene provides the missing end. This chain joins TRBV13-2 and TRBJ2-4, with 8 bases identical to TRBD2. This CDR3 has 12 amino acids. Germline trimming cut 5 bases from V and 8 bases from J; bases unmatched to any gene: 4. Germline V gene sequence: CDR1 NNHNN, CDR2 SYGAGS (reference sequence). The CDR3 sequence is CASGPGGPTLYF. CDR3 DNA (partial): TGTGCCAGCGGCCCGGGGGGGCCCACCTTGTAC.

For this clone: The gene names here belong to mouse. The CDR3 end falls 1 residue outside the read, so it is completed with the germline J gene. J is TRBJ1-1 and V is TRBV1; 7 bases agree with TRBD1. The trim removed 4 bases at V and 1 base at J, leaving 3 bases unmatched. This CDR3 has 14 amino acids. Per germline, CDR1 NSQYPW and CDR2 LRSPGD (reference sequence). CDR3 bases read: TGCACCTGCAGTGGAAGACAGGGAAACACAGAAGTCTTC. Amino acids: CTCSGRQGNTEVF. The full CDR3 protein is CTCSGRQGNTEVFF.

Remarks on this clone: Gene names and germline match the mouse. The read ends 1 residue shy of where the CDR3 ends; the end is completed using the germline J gene. The genes are TRBV1 and TRBJ1-1; 10 bases match TRBD1. The trim removed 0 bases at V and 3 bases at J, leaving 4 bases unmatched. This CDR3 region has 16 residues. The germline gives CDR1 NSQYPW, CDR2 LRSPGD (reference sequence). CDR3 loop: CTCSAEDRGRDTEVFF. Incomplete CDR3 DNA: TGCACCTGCAGTGCAGAGGACAGGGGGAGAGACACAGAAGTCTTC. The full variable domain, completed using reference TRBV1 and TRBJ1-1, is VTLLEQNPRWRLVPRGQAVNLRCILKNSQYPWMSWYQQDLQKQLQWLFTLRSPGDKEVKSLPGADYLATRVTDTELRLQVANMSQGRTLYCTCSAEDRGRDTEVFFGKGTRLTVV.

In this sample, this clone is large. The gene names given are mouse names. The observed sequence ends 1 residue before the CDR3 terminus, with the missing tail filled in from the germline J gene. The chain has TRBV5 and TRBJ2-1; 9 bases fit TRBD2. The CDR3 consists of 15 residues. Unmatched junction bases numbered 2, after V lost 4 bases and J lost 1 base. Germline V gene sequence: CDR1 LGHNA, CDR2 YNLKQL (reference sequence). The CDR3 DNA, read in part, is TGTGCCAGCAGCCCCACTGGGGGGAACTATGCTGAGCAGTTC. Protein product: CASSPTGGNYAEQF. The whole CDR3 protein reads CASSPTGGNYAEQFF.

Note on this clone: Gene names denote mouse genes. The read ends 1 residue early relative to the CDR3; the germline J gene fills the gap. The chain has TRBV13-3 and TRBJ2-4; D call uncertain. CDR3 length: 16 amino acids. CDR1 and CDR2 (germline): NNHDY, SYVADS. With 0 bases removed from V and 2 bases from J, the gap between germline ends came to 13 bases. Partial CDR3 DNA: TGTGCCAGCAGTGATGGAAGAGACACAGCTCAAAACACCTTGTAC. Translating gives CASSDGRDTAQNTLY. The full CDR3 protein is CASSDGRDTAQNTLYF.

As for this clone: Each gene name is a mouse one. From the germline J gene comes the end of the CDR3, since the read stops 1 residue before it. This sequence joins TRBV13-2 and TRBJ1-6, with a tentative D call TRBD1 (6 bases). TRBJ1-6 is known as an ORF, though its function is uncertain. Trimming took off 2 bases at V and 4 bases at J, with 7 bases between the two ends. CDR3 size: 14 residues. Looked up from germline, CDR1 is NNHNN and CDR2 is SYGAGS (reference sequence). This CDR3 reads CASGDTGYNSPLYF. The sequenced CDR3 bases are TGTGCCAGCGGTGACACAGGGTATAATTCGCCCCTCTAC.

A word on this clone: Germline and genes here are mouse. The DNA ends 1 residue before the CDR3 does, and the rest of the CDR3 is filled in from the germline J gene. The V and J genes are TRBV13-2 and TRBJ2-5; 10 bases are a match to TRBD1. Germline loops: CDR1 NNHNN, CDR2 SYGAGS (reference sequence). The CDR3 is 15 amino acids. The J segment lost 2 bases and the V segment lost 3 bases, leaving 3 bases of the junction unmatched. The CDR3 loop is CASGGGQGIQDTQYF. CDR3 DNA, as far as it was read: TGTGCCAGCGGTGGGGGACAGGGGATCCAAGACACCCAGTAC.

Points on this clone: Germline and genes: mouse. The CDR3 end falls 1 residue outside the read, so it is completed with the germline J gene. The chain uses TRBV13-1 and TRBJ2-3, with 8 bases identical to TRBD1. Germline trimming cut 0 bases from V and 1 base from J; bases unmatched to any gene: 1. The CDR3 contains 15 residues. The germline V gene encodes CDR1 NSHNY and CDR2 SYGAGN. The CDR3 here is CASSDVDRGAETLYF. The covered CDR3 bases are TGTGCCAGCAGTGATGTGGACAGGGGTGCAGAAACGCTGTAT.

Regarding this clone: Genes and germline come from the mouse. The CDR3 end is not reached by the read, which stops 1 residue before it; the germline J gene fills it in. This chain links TRBV13-3 with TRBJ2-1; TRBD1 agrees at 9 bases. Germline CDR1 and CDR2: NNHDY and SYVADS. The CDR3 extends over 17 amino acids. V gave up 4 bases and J gave up 4 bases; unmatched junction bases: 12. The CDR3 loop reads CASSLWVEDRGYAEQFF. The sequenced part of the CDR3 DNA is TGTGCCAGCAGTTTATGGGTGGAGGACAGGGGTTATGCTGAGCAGTTC.

As regards this clone: Gene names are mouse gene names. The missing CDR3 end, 1 residue past where the read stops, is filled in from the germline J gene. The chain has TRBV5 and TRBJ2-5, with 8 bases aligning to TRBD1. Germline CDR1 is LGHNA and CDR2 is YNLKQL (reference sequence). The CDR3 consists of 15 residues. V trimming: 0 bases; J trimming: 6 bases; junction bases outside the gene matches: 5. CDR3 region: CASSQDPRGRDTQYF. Partial CDR3 DNA: TGTGCCAGCAGCCAAGACCCCAGGGGGCGGGACACCCAGTAC.

By share of the sample, this clone is large. Germline and genes: mouse. The read stops 1 residue short of the end of the CDR3; the missing end is completed from the germline J gene. This rearrangement joins TRBV24 to TRBJ2-7, with D perhaps TRBD2 (6 bases). V was trimmed by 1 base and J by 0 bases, leaving 10 bases between them. The CDR3 is 15 amino acids. Germline V gene lookup returns CDR1 KGHTA and CDR2 FRNEEI. Incomplete CDR3 DNA: TGTGCCAGCAGTCTGTTCTGGGGTAGCTCCTATGAACAGTAC. Residues: CASSLFWGSSYEQY. The full CDR3 is CASSLFWGSSYEQYF.

Turning to this clone: Gene labels here are mouse ones. The sequenced fragment ends 1 residue before the CDR3 boundary, so the rest is inferred from the germline J gene. The chain joins TRBV2 to TRBJ2-3, with 10 bases matching TRBD2. This CDR3 is 15 amino acids long. V lost 4 bases and J lost 2; bases outside the gene matches: 3. Germline CDR1 reads LGHNA; CDR2 reads YSYQKL. This chain's CDR3 is CASSPDWGVAETLYF. Incomplete CDR3 DNA: TGTGCCAGCAGCCCAGACTGGGGGGTTGCAGAAACGCTGTAT.

This clone is a singleton in its sample. Germline and genes: mouse. The DNA ends 1 residue before the CDR3 does, and the rest of the CDR3 is filled in from the germline J gene. The chain couples TRBV13-3 to TRBJ2-3; 10 nucleotides line up with TRBD2. CDR3 size: 14 residues. J lost 9 bases, V lost 1 base, and 5 bases had no gene match. CDR1 and CDR2 (germline): NNHDY, SYVADS. The CDR3 bases that were read are TGTGCCAGCAGTGATTCTGGGGGGGCGCTTACGCTGTAT. Amino acids: CASSDSGGALTLY. The entire CDR3 protein is CASSDSGGALTLYF.

This clone was counted between two and nine times. Each gene name is a mouse one. The CDR3 end falls 1 residue outside the read, so it is completed with the germline J gene. The chain has TRBV19 and TRBJ2-7, with D possibly matching TRBD1 (6 bases). This CDR3 is built from 13 residues. CDR1 FNHDT and CDR2 SITEND come from the germline V gene (reference sequence). The germline V and J ends were trimmed by 5 bases and 0 bases, with 9 bases remaining between them. The sequenced CDR3 bases are TGTGCCAGCAGAAGGACAGTCTCCTATGAACAGTAC. It yields the protein CASRRTVSYEQY. The CDR3 in its entirety is CASRRTVSYEQYF.